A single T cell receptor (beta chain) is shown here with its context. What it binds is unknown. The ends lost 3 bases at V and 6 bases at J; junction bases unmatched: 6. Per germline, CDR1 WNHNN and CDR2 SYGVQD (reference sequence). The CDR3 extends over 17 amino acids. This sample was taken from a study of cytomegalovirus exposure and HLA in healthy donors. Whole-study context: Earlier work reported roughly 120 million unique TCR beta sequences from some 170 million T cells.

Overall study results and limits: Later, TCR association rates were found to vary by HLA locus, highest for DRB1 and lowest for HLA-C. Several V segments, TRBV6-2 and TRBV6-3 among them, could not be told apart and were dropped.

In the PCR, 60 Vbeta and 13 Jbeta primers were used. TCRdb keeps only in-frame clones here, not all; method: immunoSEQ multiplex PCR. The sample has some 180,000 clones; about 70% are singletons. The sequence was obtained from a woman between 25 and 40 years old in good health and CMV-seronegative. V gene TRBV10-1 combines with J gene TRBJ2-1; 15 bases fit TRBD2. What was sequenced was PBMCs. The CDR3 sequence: CASSDGLAGGRFNEQFF. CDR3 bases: TGCGCCAGCAGTGACGGACTAGCGGGGGGGCGGTTCAATGAGCAGTTCTTC.